This TCR beta chain is drawn from a study of T-cell memory formation after mild COVID-19. Study-wide findings and caveats: In pre-infection memory, a portion of responding clones appeared, which suggested that cross-reactive memory joined.

Amplification by 5'RACE using constant-segment primers produced TCR alpha and TCR beta cDNA libraries that carried sample barcodes and UMIs. TCRdb processed the 5' RACE reads anew with MiXCR; each CDR3 protein has one entry. The table lists some 210,000 distinct CDR3 sequences, under 12% of them singletons. V gave up 4 bases and J gave up 2 bases, with 13 bases separating them. The CDR3 runs to 14 residues. Germline V gene lookup returns CDR1 SGHRS and CDR2 YFSETQ. This clonotype was seen repeatedly, ten times or more. Its specificity is not known. The sample taken for sequencing was PBMCs or a T cell subset sorted from them (not recorded which). V and J are TRBV5-1 and TRBJ2-7; D is unclear. The sequence derives from a man aged 18 to 29 who had mild COVID-19 (a few samples of this study predate the infection). Cell type and time point are not known. The CDR3 protein is CASSLETRTYEQYF. The CDR3 DNA reads TGCGCCAGCAGCCTGGAGACGAGAACCTACGAGCAGTACTTC.